This TCR beta chain was found in a study of blood T cells in healthy people across ages. The wider study: Template switching recovered approximately one barcoded beta molecule for every two T cells.

A few counts support this clonotype. PCR was performed a second time for about 7 to 12 cycles using a sample-barcoded 5' primer and a J-beta primer mix. CDR3-containing paired-end reads numbering at least 2.5 million came from each sample. MiXCR, applied by TCRdb to the 5' RACE reads, yields one record per CDR3 protein. The sample has about 1,800,000 distinct CDR3 sequences; approximately 30% are singletons. This CDR3 contains 17 residues. Germline V gives CDR1 DFQATT, CDR2 SNEGSKA (reference sequence). With 6 bases clipped from V and 0 bases from J, the junction kept 14 bases outside the gene matches.

The sample taken for sequencing was blood. This clonotype was obtained from a woman in her 30s in good health. V and J are TRBV20-1 and TRBJ2-3, with 8 nucleotides matching TRBD2. CDR3 in DNA: TGCAGTGCCGACTCTTTTGCGGGGGGCTTTAGCACAGATACGCAGTATTTT. Translation: CSADSFAGGFSTDTQYF.